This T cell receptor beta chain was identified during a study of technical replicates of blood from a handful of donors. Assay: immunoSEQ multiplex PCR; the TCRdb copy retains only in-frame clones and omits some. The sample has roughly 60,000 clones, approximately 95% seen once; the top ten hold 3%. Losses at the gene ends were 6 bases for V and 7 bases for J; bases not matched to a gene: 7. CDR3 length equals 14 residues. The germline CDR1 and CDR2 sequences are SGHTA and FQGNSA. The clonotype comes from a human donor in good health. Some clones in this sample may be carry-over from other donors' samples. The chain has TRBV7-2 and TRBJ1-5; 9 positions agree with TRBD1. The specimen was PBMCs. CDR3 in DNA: TGTGCCAGCAGAGGGACAGGGTCAGGACAGCCCCAGCATTTT. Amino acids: CASRGTGSGQPQHF.